This T cell receptor (beta chain) is drawn from a study of cytomegalovirus exposure and HLA in healthy donors. General observations from the study: Generally TCR sequences proved uncommon, though certain public TCRs appeared in numerous donors. By HLA locus, TCR association rates varied in a later analysis, with DRB1 showing the most and HLA-C the fewest.

60 Vbeta and 13 Jbeta primers were used in PCR. The data were produced by immunoSEQ multiplex PCR, yet TCRdb's version contains in-frame clones alone and is incomplete. The repertoire holds 100,000 to 150,000 clones, with about 10% as singletons. Participants comprised healthy donors of bone marrow. In regard to this clone: Its antigen is currently unknown.

This TCR was sampled from a young woman in good health and CMV-seropositive. Sample: PBMCs.

As DNA, the CDR3 is TGTGCCAGCAGTAGCGGGAGCTCGGGGAGGAATGAGCAGTTCTTC. Translated: CASSSGSSGRNEQFF. V is TRBV27 and J is TRBJ2-1; 8 bases map to TRBD2. The junction had 10 bases not matched to a gene; V was cut back by 5 bases and J by 7 bases. Germline V gene lookup returns CDR1 MNHEY and CDR2 SMNVEV (reference sequence). This CDR3 comprises 15 residues.